This T cell receptor (beta chain) was captured by sequencing in a study of regulatory T cells in long-lasting Graves disease (dated by TCRdb to the early 2020s). Notes on the research overall: Antithyroid drugs had been taken for less than 3 months by newly diagnosed Graves' disease patients. Patients with persistent Graves' disease were compared with patients with newly diagnosed Graves' disease using TCR sequencing and RNA sequencing of peripheral blood. The study was registered as a clinical trial and conducted in China. A total of about 33 samples underwent TCR sequencing: about 13 from persistent and about 20 from newly diagnosed Graves' disease patients. What the research found in general, with its limitations: Because the primary lesion, thyroid tissue, could not be accessed, the study looked at peripheral blood alone. As a limitation, the authors acknowledged that the small sample size may reduce accuracy. Only the TCR beta chain was sequenced and analyzed. Persistent disease showed preferential use of TRBV28, TRBJ1-2 and TRBJ2-5, whereas newly diagnosed disease favored TRBV20-1 and TRBJ2-1. Persistent Graves' disease patients showed lower TCR Shannon entropy and fewer highly expanded clones than newly diagnosed patients, suggesting clonal expansion. Persistent patients shared more public clonotypes among themselves (around 2,700) than newly diagnosed patients did (more than 950).

Looking up the germline V gene yields CDR1 KGHDR and CDR2 SFDVKD. Relative to germline, V is missing 3 bases and J is missing 4 bases, with 3 bases of the junction outside any gene match. The CDR3, from cysteine to phenylalanine, totals 14 residues. Only the CDR3 region is kept as DNA, spanning 42 bases read in frame from base 1. The sample's time point, from its label and the paper: newly diagnosed GD, antithyroid drugs for less than 3 months. For both TCR sequencing and RNA sequencing, RNA was extracted from PBMCs using TRIzol. The diagnosis of Graves' disease was made according to American Thyroid Association guidelines. Patients for the study were recruited at an endocrinology department in Xi'an, China. Each patient gave around 9.2 milliliters of peripheral blood, collected in an EDTA anticoagulant tube. PBMCs were isolated by Ficoll Paque Plus density gradient separation without further T cell sorting. An Agilent 2100 Bioanalyzer and agarose gel were used to check RNA quality, while a NanoDrop 2000 measured RNA concentration.

The sample holds many counts of this clonotype. The target of this receptor is not known. No much larger clonotype is one base removed from it; base qualities were not supplied. Library prep was done by multiplex PCR. The sequencing machine was an Illumina HiSeq 4000. TCR beta libraries were built with iRepertoire HTBI primers and Arm-PCR amplification of CDR3 regions. Before sequencing, the PCR products went through gel purification. Concerning the study's data processing: A total of around 66 TRBV and under 15 TRBJ segments were identified across samples and were used for gene usage analysis of CDR3 amino acid clonotypes. Filtered high-quality paired reads were merged into contigs using COPE and FqMerger. BLAST was used to align contigs to IMGT TRBV, TRBD and TRBJ reference genes, and CDR3 was defined according to IMGT. Highly expanded clones were defined as clonotypes with a frequency above 0.1%. Shannon entropy was used to measure repertoire diversity, and the Gini coefficient was used to measure V-J evenness. A clonotype found in more than one individual was treated as public. Through fastp at Q25 and MiXCR, TCRdb rebuilt clones from the public reads, retaining in-frame beta chains. Each CDR3 protein gets just one entry, which takes the most common genes and DNA from the rows behind it. TCRdb, not the original authors, processed these V and J calls. Present in this sample are around 450,000 distinct CDR3 sequences, 15% of which were seen just once. The top ten hold over 15% of the sample.

A further study also used this sample, focusing on T cells in Graves' hyperthyroidism and ophthalmopathy. The second study's authors report: Stable Graves' hyperthyroidism was defined as the absence of progression to ophthalmopathy over 18 months of follow-up. Hyperthyroidism patients were aged 18 to 65 years and newly diagnosed, with disease duration of less than 2 months. Exclusion was applied to patients with uncontrolled infections, other autoimmune diseases, pregnancy or lactation. Diagnoses were established on the basis of clinical symptoms, serum thyroxine and TRAb, thyroid ultrasound, and orbital computed tomography. For the first round of RT-PCR on the TCR CDR3, the HTBI primer set was used together with the Qiagen OneStep RT-PCR kit. Most expanded thyroid clonotypes (frequency above 0.001) were also detected in blood, a finding suggesting that blood repertoires may reflect thyroid immune responses. In cross-validation, a model built on a 13 V-J signature told ophthalmopathy apart from stable hyperthyroidism with 87.88% sensitivity and about 81% specificity, and in testing the same model reached 80%/75%. In validation, the model predicted progression to ophthalmopathy with approximately 70% sensitivity and 72% to 75% specificity, a median of 6.5 months before onset. To identify distinguishing TCR V-J signatures, a discovery cohort of 100 patients was used, comprising fewer than 45 with Graves' ophthalmopathy and approximately 58 with stable Graves' hyperthyroidism. An independent validation cohort of 18 to 20 hyperthyroidism patients and 17 patients who later progressed to ophthalmopathy tested prospective prediction of ophthalmopathy. The roughly 100 discovery patients were randomly divided into training and test sets at a 7:3 ratio. In addition, the study compared T-cell repertoires in thyroid tissue and in blood from roughly six Graves' hyperthyroidism patients. Following sampling, methimazole starting at 30 mg daily was given to hyperthyroidism patients, and high-dose intravenous methylprednisolone was given to ophthalmopathy patients. Libraries were constructed in a second round of multiplex PCR, after which size selection and purification were performed. Paired-end sequencing of the libraries was performed with 100 bp reads on an Illumina HiSeq2000. SOAPnuke was used to process the raw data, with reads discarded if the reads contained adapters or uncalled bases, had a mean Phred below 15, or lacked an exact constant-primer or identifier match. High-quality paired reads were merged using COPE v1.2.5, and each unique nucleotide sequence was defined as a clonotype. Clonotypes were aligned to IMGT TRBV, TRBD and TRBJ reference segments using MiTCR v1.1. Only V-J combinations with frequency above 0.0001, covering about 99% of repertoires, were analysed. The TCS score was defined as the ratio of F50 (clonal expansion) to E x V (chaos), calculated using BLOSUM62-based TCRdist between CDR3 peptides within each V-J. Welch's t-statistics and random forest reduced some 510 V-J features to roughly 13, which were used in a naive Bayes classifier (R e1071). No statistical method was used to fix the sample size in advance, and group allocation was not hidden from the investigators. The paper describes TCR Vbeta CDR3 sequencing of 120 to 150 peripheral blood samples, made up of about 41 ophthalmopathy patients, around 78 hyperthyroidism patients and about 17 progressor patients.

Sequencing was performed on peripheral blood mononuclear cells (PBMCs), taken at new diagnosis, from a patient treated with antithyroid drugs. This receptor was obtained from a woman aged 30 to 39 with Graves disease. Donor details come from another sample of the same person, matched by shared clones. The chain links TRBV24-1 with TRBJ1-2, with TRBD1 matching 8 junction bases. The CDR3 loop reads CATSDPDRAYGYTF. The DNA is TGTGCCACCAGTGATCCGGACAGGGCCTATGGCTACACCTTC.